Presented here are 16 T cell receptor beta chains from one specimen sequenced in a study of T cell clusters in autoimmune cytopenias. TRB was amplified from about 250 ng of peripheral blood genomic DNA per sample. One tube held mixed TRB-A and TRB-B primer pools for touch-down PCR. TCRdb re-called the multiplex PCR reads; one entry per CDR3 protein, DNA not given. This repertoire includes a few thousand distinct CDR3 sequences. The sequenced sample was peripheral blood. The receptors here all came from a human donor with an autoimmune cytopenia or autoimmune hepatitis (not recorded which).

According to its frequency, this clonotype is hyperexpanded (1% or more). The CDR3 loop is CASSYSRGIPTF. The rearrangement joins TRBV6-5 to TRBJ1-2; TCRdb selects TRBD1, and the lack of DNA leaves this call unchecked. This CDR3 region has 12 residues. CDR1 MNHEY and CDR2 SVGAGI come from the germline V gene.

According to its frequency, this clonotype is medium-sized. The V call is TRBV6-1, the J call TRBJ1-6; TCRdb picks TRBD1, but there is no DNA to check that call. Germline-derived CDR1 and CDR2 are MNHNS and SASEGT. The CDR3 covers 15 residues. CDR3 protein: CATIEVGGYNSPLHF.

Considering frequency, this clonotype is medium-sized. This chain's CDR3 is CASSSQGSGNTIYF. The chain recombines TRBV7-6 with TRBJ1-3. The CDR3 is made up of 14 amino acids. Germline CDR1 SGHVS, CDR2 FNYEAQ. The variable domain in full, completed from reference TRBV7-6 and TRBJ1-3, reads GAGVSQSPRYKVTKRGQDVALRCDPISGHVSLYWYRQALGQGPEFLTYFNYEAQQDKSGLPNDRFSAERPEGSISTLTIQRTEQRDSAMYRCASSSQGSGNTIYFGEGSWLTVV.

Frequency places this clonotype as medium-sized (0.01 to 0.1%). The chain joins TRBV27 to TRBJ2-7; TCRdb picks TRBD1, but there is no DNA to check that call. The CDR3 has 14 residues. Germline V lookup: CDR1 MNHEY, CDR2 SMNVEV (reference sequence). CDR3 protein: CASSLSPGGYEQYF.

The rearrangement uses TRBV27 and TRBJ2-7; TCRdb's D call of TRBD2 is untestable without DNA. There are 15 residues in the CDR3. Germline assignment: CDR1 MNHEY and CDR2 SMNVEV (reference sequence). The CDR3 spells CASSFSRGMTYEQYF.

V usage is TRBV11-2 and J usage is TRBJ2-5. Germline V CDR1 and CDR2: SGHAT, FQNNGV. This CDR3 has 13 amino acids. CDR3 residues: CASSYVDQETQYF.

This clonotype is labeled medium-sized (0.01 to 0.1%) based on frequency. V gene TRBV5-6 combines with J gene TRBJ1-2. CDR1 is SGHDT and CDR2 is YYEEEE in the germline V gene. CDR3 length equals 13 residues. The chain's CDR3 is CASSLEGGAGYTF.

V is TRBV6-5 and J is TRBJ2-7. The CDR3 covers 14 residues. Germline values: CDR1 MNHEY, CDR2 SVGAGI. Here the CDR3 reads CASSLVGRPYEQYF.

The chain is built from TRBV5-1 and TRBJ2-1; TCRdb's D gene call, TRBD2, goes unchecked for lack of DNA. The CDR3 loop spans 17 amino acids. Germline CDR1 and CDR2: SGHRS and YFSETQ. The CDR3 loop reads CASSWTSGSPGYNEQFF.

The CDR3 protein is CASSYWGGGNTEAFF. The chain links TRBV6-5 to TRBJ1-1; the TCRdb call, TRBD1, lacks DNA for checking. The CDR3 totals 15 residues. Germline V lookup: CDR1 MNHEY, CDR2 SVGAGI.

Its frequency marks this clonotype as medium-sized. This rearrangement joins TRBV7-2 to TRBJ1-4. The CDR3 loop spans 13 amino acids. The germline V gene has CDR1 SGHTA and CDR2 FQGNSA. CDR3 sequence reads: CASSLVADEKLFF.

The chain is built from TRBV14 and TRBJ2-7; the D gene TCRdb calls, TRBD1, cannot be checked with no DNA. Germline V CDR1 and CDR2: SGHDN, FVKESK. The CDR3 runs 15 residues. This CDR3 is CASSRLMDRAYEQYF.

The V and J genes are TRBV4-1 and TRBJ2-7. The CDR3 spans 17 residues. CDR1 and CDR2 from the germline V gene are MGHRA and YSYEKL. CDR3 amino acids: CASSQDSLSVFSYEQYF.

The V call is TRBV6-6, the J call TRBJ1-5; as DNA is missing, the TRBD1 call by TCRdb cannot be tested. Per the germline V gene, CDR1 is MNHNY and CDR2 is SVGAGI (reference sequence). The CDR3 covers 16 residues. CDR3: CASTRGRRAVNQPQHF.

Measured by frequency, this clonotype is medium-sized (0.01 to 0.1%). The chain links TRBV6-5 to TRBJ1-3. This CDR3 contains 16 residues. Germline V lookup: CDR1 MNHEY, CDR2 SVGAGI. This CDR3 is CASSYSKGSSGNTIYF.

The J gene is TRBJ2-7, the V gene TRBV20-1. The germline gives CDR1 DFQATT, CDR2 SNEGSKA (reference sequence). The CDR3 loop spans 13 amino acids. The CDR3 sequence: CSARVQATYEQYF.